This T cell receptor beta chain was obtained from a study of early T cells in non-severe SARS-CoV-2 infection. This clonotype was seen ten or more times. The V gene's germline CDR1 is GTSNPN and CDR2 SVGIG (reference sequence). This CDR3 has 15 amino acids. Trimming shortened V by 2 bases and J by 0 bases, and 11 bases separated the two germline ends. Via MiXCR, TCRdb re-called the 5' RACE reads, giving one row per CDR3 protein. This sample yields around 77,000 distinct CDR3 sequences, of which about 9.4% are seen a single time; roughly 7.5% belongs to the top ten. The sequencing used whole blood, collected at baseline. V gene TRBV30 combines with J gene TRBJ1-5; D remains ambiguous. This TCR derives from an adult who was a healthcare worker with PCR-confirmed SARS-CoV-2 infection or an uninfected control (not recorded which). CDR3 sequence reads: CAWSLGGYSNQPQHF. CDR3 DNA: TGTGCCTGGAGTTTAGGAGGGTATAGCAATCAGCCCCAGCATTTT.